Listed below are T cell receptor beta chains from one sample, sequenced in a study of T cell responses to AZD1222 COVID-19 vaccine. The assay was immunoSEQ multiplex PCR, and TCRdb's table has in-frame clones only and misses some. This repertoire shows 100,000 to 120,000 clones, approximately 94% found once; its top ten account for around 3%. Specimen: peripheral blood, collected 28 days after the second AZD1222 dose. These receptors were obtained from an adult who received the AZD1222 COVID-19 vaccine. CDR3s include the opening cysteine and the closing phenylalanine or tryptophan. D genes are given only for firm matches. Clone size is stated in some rows and not others, as once, few, many or a class when expanded.

j_gene: TRBJ1-1; d_gene: NA; abundance: NA; v_gene: TRBV5-1; CDR3nt: TGCGCCAGCAGCTTGTATGCTGATCCGAACACTGAAGCTTTCTTT; CDR3aa: CASSLYADPNTEAFF
j_gene: TRBJ1-1; d_gene: NA; abundance: NA; v_gene: TRBV7-9; CDR3nt: TGTGCCAGCAACTACGGCCTGAACACTGAAGCTTTCTTT; CDR3aa: CASNYGLNTEAFF
j_gene: TRBJ2-2; d_gene: NA; abundance: NA; v_gene: TRBV18; CDR3nt: TGTGCCAGCTCACCACGGTCTGCAGGGAACACCGGGGAGCTGTTTTTT; CDR3aa: CASSPRSAGNTGELFF
j_gene: TRBJ1-1; d_gene: NA; abundance: NA; v_gene: TRBV12-3/TRBV12-4; CDR3nt: TGTGCCAGCAGTTTCTTTCGGGGATTAGAAGCTTTCTTT; CDR3aa: CASSFFRGLEAFF
j_gene: TRBJ2-7; d_gene: NA; abundance: NA; v_gene: TRBV7-2; CDR3nt: TGTGCCAGCAGGGTGAACCCCGGGACACCCTACGAGCAGTACTTC; CDR3aa: CASRVNPGTPYEQYF
j_gene: TRBJ1-1; d_gene: TRBD1; abundance: NA; v_gene: TRBV18; CDR3nt: TGTGCCAGCTCACCTTCCCGGGACAGGGGCGAAGCTTTCTTT; CDR3aa: CASSPSRDRGEAFF
j_gene: TRBJ1-1; d_gene: TRBD1; abundance: NA; v_gene: TRBV7-9; CDR3nt: TGTGCCAGCAGATGGACAGGGGAGAACACTGAAGCTTTCTTT; CDR3aa: CASRWTGENTEAFF
j_gene: TRBJ1-2; d_gene: NA; abundance: NA; v_gene: TRBV3-1/TRBV3-2; CDR3nt: TGTGCCAGCAGCCAAGAACCCAGGGTCATTTCCTATGGCTACACCTTC; CDR3aa: CASSQEPRVISYGYTF
j_gene: TRBJ2-1; d_gene: NA; abundance: NA; v_gene: TRBV3-1/TRBV3-2; CDR3nt: TGTGCCAGCAGCCAAGACGGTCCCTACAATGAGCAGTTCTTC; CDR3aa: CASSQDGPYNEQFF
j_gene: TRBJ2-4; d_gene: NA; abundance: NA; v_gene: TRBV18; CDR3nt: TGTGCCAGCTCAGATTATACAGGGTCCGTAAACATTCAGTACTTC; CDR3aa: CASSDYTGSVNIQYF
j_gene: TRBJ2-7; d_gene: TRBD2; abundance: NA; v_gene: TRBV19; CDR3nt: TGTGCCAGTAGTACTCCGGGACTAGCGGGAGCTTCAAGCTCCTACGAGCAGTACTTC; CDR3aa: CASSTPGLAGASSSYEQYF
j_gene: TRBJ2-5; d_gene: TRBD2; abundance: NA; v_gene: TRBV5-1; CDR3nt: TGCGCCAGCAGCCGACTAGCCCGGGGCGGGGAGACCCAGTACTTC; CDR3aa: CASSRLARGGETQYF
j_gene: TRBJ1-1; d_gene: NA; abundance: NA; v_gene: TRBV6-1; CDR3nt: TGTGCCAGCAGTGAATCAGAGATGAACACTGAAGCTTTCTTT; CDR3aa: CASSESEMNTEAFF
j_gene: TRBJ2-3; d_gene: TRBD2; abundance: NA; v_gene: TRBV10-1; CDR3nt: TGCGCCAGCAGCCTAGCGGGGGACACAGATACGCAGTATTTT; CDR3aa: CASSLAGDTDTQYF
j_gene: TRBJ2-3; d_gene: TRBD2; abundance: NA; v_gene: TRBV24-1; CDR3nt: TGTGCCACCAGTGATTCTGGACTAGCGGGGGGCACAGATACGCAGTATTTT; CDR3aa: CATSDSGLAGGTDTQYF
j_gene: TRBJ1-1; d_gene: NA; abundance: NA; v_gene: TRBV3-1/TRBV3-2; CDR3nt: TGTGCCAGCAGCCAAGATGTGCGGGGAGGCACTGAAGCTTTCTTT; CDR3aa: CASSQDVRGGTEAFF
j_gene: TRBJ1-5; d_gene: TRBD1; abundance: NA; v_gene: TRBV19; CDR3nt: TGTGCCAGTGAGAAGAACAGGGGAGAGCCCCAGCATTTT; CDR3aa: CASEKNRGEPQHF
j_gene: TRBJ2-3; d_gene: NA; abundance: NA; v_gene: TRBV5-6; CDR3nt: TGTGCCAGCCTATCTAACGGGAGAGGTACAGATACGCAGTATTTT; CDR3aa: CASLSNGRGTDTQYF
j_gene: TRBJ1-4; d_gene: TRBD1; abundance: NA; v_gene: TRBV7-9; CDR3nt: TGTGCCAGCAGCCCGCAGGGGGCGGGTAATGAAAAACTGTTTTTT; CDR3aa: CASSPQGAGNEKLFF
j_gene: TRBJ2-1; d_gene: TRBD1; abundance: NA; v_gene: TRBV19; CDR3nt: TGTGCCAGTAATGACAGGGCTCGCTACAATGAGCAGTTCTTC; CDR3aa: CASNDRARYNEQFF
j_gene: TRBJ1-1; d_gene: NA; abundance: NA; v_gene: TRBV6-4; CDR3nt: TGTGCCAGCAGTGACGTAGGGGCCACTGAAGCTTTCTTT; CDR3aa: CASSDVGATEAFF
j_gene: TRBJ1-2; d_gene: NA; abundance: NA; v_gene: TRBV27; CDR3nt: TGTGCCAGCAGATCCCCCCTCGCTGGCTACTATGGCTACACCTTC; CDR3aa: CASRSPLAGYYGYTF
j_gene: TRBJ2-3; d_gene: NA; abundance: NA; v_gene: TRBV7-2; CDR3nt: TGTGCCAGCAGCTTATGGGAAGGGAAGTATGCGCAGTATTTT; CDR3aa: CASSLWEGKYAQYF
j_gene: TRBJ1-5; d_gene: NA; abundance: NA; v_gene: TRBV6-5; CDR3nt: TGTGCCAGCCTAGGGCCAGGAGGGAACAATCAGCCCCAGCATTTT; CDR3aa: CASLGPGGNNQPQHF
j_gene: TRBJ1-2; d_gene: NA; abundance: NA; v_gene: TRBV10-1; CDR3nt: TGCGCCAGCAGCCCGGGACCGGAGAACTATGGCTACACCTTC; CDR3aa: CASSPGPENYGYTF
j_gene: TRBJ2-2; d_gene: NA; abundance: NA; v_gene: TRBV18; CDR3nt: TGTGCCAGCTCACCAGCCTTCGGGCGGAGCACCGGGGAGCTGTTTTTT; CDR3aa: CASSPAFGRSTGELFF
j_gene: TRBJ1-5; d_gene: NA; abundance: NA; v_gene: TRBV5-6; CDR3nt: TGTGCCAGCAGCTTGGGGGGACTTTTTCCAGGGAGTCAGCCCCAGCATTTT; CDR3aa: CASSLGGLFPGSQPQHF
j_gene: TRBJ1-1; d_gene: NA; abundance: NA; v_gene: TRBV13; CDR3nt: TGTGCCAGCAGCTTAGTACCGGCTGAAGCTTTCTTT; CDR3aa: CASSLVPAEAFF
j_gene: TRBJ2-7; d_gene: NA; abundance: NA; v_gene: TRBV7-9; CDR3nt: TGTGCCAGCAGCTTAGCAGCGTTCGGCGAGCAGTACTTC; CDR3aa: CASSLAAFGEQYF
j_gene: TRBJ2-3; d_gene: NA; abundance: NA; v_gene: TRBV18; CDR3nt: TGTGCCAGCTCCCCCGGACATAACACAGATACGCAGTATTTT; CDR3aa: CASSPGHNTDTQYF
j_gene: TRBJ2-5; d_gene: NA; abundance: NA; v_gene: TRBV4-1; CDR3nt: TGCGCCAGCAGCCAAGATCTACGGCGGGAACAAGAGACCCAGTACTTC; CDR3aa: CASSQDLRREQETQYF
j_gene: TRBJ2-3; d_gene: NA; abundance: NA; v_gene: TRBV18; CDR3nt: TGTGCCAGCTCACCTCAGCGGGCTGGCACAGATACGCAGTATTTT; CDR3aa: CASSPQRAGTDTQYF
j_gene: TRBJ2-7; d_gene: TRBD2; abundance: NA; v_gene: TRBV27; CDR3nt: TGTGCCAGCAGTACCCTTATTGCGCGGGGGGCCCGGGGGGTCTACTTC; CDR3aa: CASSTLIARGARGVYF
j_gene: TRBJ2-5; d_gene: NA; abundance: once; v_gene: TRBV19; CDR3nt: TGTGCCAGTAACGATCGATGGGGACCCTCCCGAGAGACCCAGTACTTC; CDR3aa: CASNDRWGPSRETQYF
j_gene: TRBJ2-7; d_gene: NA; abundance: NA; v_gene: TRBV2; CDR3nt: TGTGCCAGCAGTGAAATGGCCGGGAATCTCGTATCCTACGAGCAGTACTTC; CDR3aa: CASSEMAGNLVSYEQYF
j_gene: TRBJ1-2; d_gene: TRBD1; abundance: NA; v_gene: TRBV6-5; CDR3nt: TGTGCCAGCAGGGGGGGACAGCTCTATGGCTACACCTTC; CDR3aa: CASRGGQLYGYTF
j_gene: TRBJ1-2; d_gene: TRBD1; abundance: NA; v_gene: TRBV2; CDR3nt: TGTGCCAGCAACGCCGGGACAGTCAATGGCTACACCTTC; CDR3aa: CASNAGTVNGYTF
j_gene: TRBJ1-2; d_gene: TRBD1; abundance: NA; v_gene: TRBV7-9; CDR3nt: TGTGCCAGCAGCTTAGGGGACAGGACGGGGAACTATGGCTACACCTTC; CDR3aa: CASSLGDRTGNYGYTF
j_gene: TRBJ2-2; d_gene: NA; abundance: NA; v_gene: TRBV6-1; CDR3nt: TGTGCCAGCAGTGAAATACCCGGGACACAGGGCGGGGAGCTGTTTTTT; CDR3aa: CASSEIPGTQGGELFF
j_gene: TRBJ2-7; d_gene: NA; abundance: NA; v_gene: TRBV28; CDR3nt: TGTGCCAGCAGTTTATGGTCCTCCGAGGGGCAGTACTTC; CDR3aa: CASSLWSSEGQYF
j_gene: TRBJ2-7; d_gene: TRBD1; abundance: NA; v_gene: TRBV19; CDR3nt: TGTGCCAGTAGCCTCGGGACAGGGCAGTACGAGCAGTACTTC; CDR3aa: CASSLGTGQYEQYF
j_gene: TRBJ1-5; d_gene: NA; abundance: NA; v_gene: TRBV27; CDR3nt: TGTGCCAGCAGTAGGGGTCTGAGCAATCAGCCCCAGCATTTT; CDR3aa: CASSRGLSNQPQHF
j_gene: TRBJ1-5; d_gene: NA; abundance: NA; v_gene: TRBV4-2; CDR3nt: TGTGCCAGCAGCCCAATCGTAGGGGGTGATCAGCCCCAGCATTTT; CDR3aa: CASSPIVGGDQPQHF
j_gene: TRBJ1-2; d_gene: NA; abundance: NA; v_gene: TRBV11-2; CDR3nt: TGTGCCAGCAGCTTATTAATTTCTACGGGAGACTATGGCTACACCTTC; CDR3aa: CASSLLISTGDYGYTF
j_gene: TRBJ1-2; d_gene: NA; abundance: NA; v_gene: TRBV5-4; CDR3nt: TGTGCCAGCAGCCCAACCTGGGAAAACTATGGCTACACCTTC; CDR3aa: CASSPTWENYGYTF
j_gene: TRBJ1-1; d_gene: NA; abundance: NA; v_gene: TRBV27; CDR3nt: TGTGCCAGCAGTTTTTTGACGGACAACACTGAAGCTTTCTTT; CDR3aa: CASSFLTDNTEAFF
j_gene: TRBJ2-1; d_gene: NA; abundance: NA; v_gene: TRBV5-1; CDR3nt: TGCGCCAGCAGACAGACTTACAATGAGCAGTTCTTC; CDR3aa: CASRQTYNEQFF
j_gene: TRBJ1-1; d_gene: NA; abundance: NA; v_gene: TRBV5-1; CDR3nt: TGCGCCAGCAGCTGGACAGAGAACACTGAAGCTTTCTTT; CDR3aa: CASSWTENTEAFF